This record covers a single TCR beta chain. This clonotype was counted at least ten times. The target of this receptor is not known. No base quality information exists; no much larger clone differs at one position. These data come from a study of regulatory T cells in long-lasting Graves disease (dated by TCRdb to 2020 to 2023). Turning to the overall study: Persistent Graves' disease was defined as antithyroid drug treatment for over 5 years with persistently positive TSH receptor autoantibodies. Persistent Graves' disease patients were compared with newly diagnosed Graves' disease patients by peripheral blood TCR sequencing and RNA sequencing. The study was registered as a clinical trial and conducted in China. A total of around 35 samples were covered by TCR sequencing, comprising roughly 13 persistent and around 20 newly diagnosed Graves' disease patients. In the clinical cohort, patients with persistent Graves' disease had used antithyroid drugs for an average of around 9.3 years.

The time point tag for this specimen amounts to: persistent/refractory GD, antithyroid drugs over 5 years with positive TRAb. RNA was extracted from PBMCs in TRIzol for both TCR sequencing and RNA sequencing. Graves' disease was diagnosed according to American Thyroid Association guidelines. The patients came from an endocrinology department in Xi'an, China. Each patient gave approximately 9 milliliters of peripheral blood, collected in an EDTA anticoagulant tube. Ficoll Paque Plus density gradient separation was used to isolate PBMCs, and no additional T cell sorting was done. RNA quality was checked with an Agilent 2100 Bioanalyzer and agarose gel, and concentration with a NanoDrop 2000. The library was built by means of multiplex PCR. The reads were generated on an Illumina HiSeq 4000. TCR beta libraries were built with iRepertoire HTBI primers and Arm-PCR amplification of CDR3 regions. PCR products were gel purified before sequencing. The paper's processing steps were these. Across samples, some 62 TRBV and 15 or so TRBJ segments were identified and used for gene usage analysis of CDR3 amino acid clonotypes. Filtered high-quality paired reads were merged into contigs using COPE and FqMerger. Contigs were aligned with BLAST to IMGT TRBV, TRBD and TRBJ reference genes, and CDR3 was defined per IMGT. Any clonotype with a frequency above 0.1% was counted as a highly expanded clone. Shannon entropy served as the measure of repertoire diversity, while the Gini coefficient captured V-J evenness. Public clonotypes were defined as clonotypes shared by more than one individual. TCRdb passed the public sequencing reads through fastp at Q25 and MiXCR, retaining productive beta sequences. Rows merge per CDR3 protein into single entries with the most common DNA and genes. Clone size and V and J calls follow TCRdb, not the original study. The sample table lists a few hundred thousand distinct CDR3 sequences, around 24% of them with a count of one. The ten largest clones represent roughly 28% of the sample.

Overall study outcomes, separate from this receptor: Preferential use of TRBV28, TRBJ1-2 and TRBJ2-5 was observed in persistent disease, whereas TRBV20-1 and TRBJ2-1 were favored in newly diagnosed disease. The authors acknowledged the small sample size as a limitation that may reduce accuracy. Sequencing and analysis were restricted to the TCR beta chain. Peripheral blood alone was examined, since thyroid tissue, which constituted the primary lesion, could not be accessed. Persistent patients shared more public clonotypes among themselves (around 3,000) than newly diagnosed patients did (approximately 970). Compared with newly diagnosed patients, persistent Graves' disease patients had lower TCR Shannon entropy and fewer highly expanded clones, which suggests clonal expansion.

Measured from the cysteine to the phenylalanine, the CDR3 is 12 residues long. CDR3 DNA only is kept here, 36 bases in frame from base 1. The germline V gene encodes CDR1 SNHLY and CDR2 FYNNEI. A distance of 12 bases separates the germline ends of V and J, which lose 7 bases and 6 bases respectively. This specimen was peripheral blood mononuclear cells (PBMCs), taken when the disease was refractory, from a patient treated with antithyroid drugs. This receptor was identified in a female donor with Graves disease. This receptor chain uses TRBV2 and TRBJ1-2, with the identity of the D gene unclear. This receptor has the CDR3 CASKIVEDGYTF. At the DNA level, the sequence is TGTGCCAGCAAGATAGTTGAAGATGGCTACACCTTC.